The sequence of this T cell receptor beta chain was determined in a study of OX40 agonist ivuxolimab in advanced cancers. Overall study context: The mean age was 60 years, ranging from about 20 to 90, with approximately 85% of participants male. General study results and limits: The average count of expanded clones was higher among CD8+ T cells than among CD4+. CD4+ and CD8+ T cells in blood underwent clonal expansion by week 6 at 0.1 to 3.0 mg/kg.

This CDR3 spans 13 amino acids. With V trimmed by 8 bases and J by 4 bases, 6 bases remained unmatched. Germline loops: CDR1 WSHSY, CDR2 SAAADI. At baseline, cycle 4 day 1, and cycle 7 day 1, blood was sampled. Profiling relied on immunoSEQ multiplex PCR, and the TCRdb table lists in-frame clones only, not all of them. The top ten hold 4% of the sample, which has more than 50,000 clones, about 85% seen once. With regard to this clone: The antigen remains undetermined.

The sample here was CD4+ or CD8+ T cells sorted from blood, taken in a trial of the OX40 agonist ivuxolimab. This receptor was identified in an adult with an advanced solid tumor such as melanoma, head and neck, liver or kidney cancer. The rearrangement links TRBV10-2 to TRBJ2-7; TRBD2 matches at 9 bases. The CDR3 DNA sequence: TGCGCCAGCGGGCAGACTAGCGGATACGAGCAGTACTTC. Translation gives CASGQTSGYEQYF.